This T cell receptor beta chain was captured by sequencing in a study of blood T cell repertoires in COVID-19. For the study at large: Whether acute or convalescent, the COVID-19 samples came from the United States, Italy and Spain. Sources were T cells, B-cell-depleted T cells, or PBMCs; the material itself was cDNA or gDNA.

In the source study's methods: Amplification of reference gene primers provided the estimated nucleated cell counts. Profiled with immunoSEQ multiplex PCR; TCRdb holds only in-frame clones, not every one. V, J and clone size are taken as reported in that table, and D and trimming were inferred from the DNA itself. The profile covers 48,000 or so clones, with more than 75% appearing a single time and almost 6% taken by the ten largest. This clone was observed a handful of times. V was pared by 8 bases and J by 2 bases, with 8 bases between. The germline V gene encodes CDR1 LGHDT and CDR2 YNNKEL (reference sequence). The CDR3 has 12 residues.

The rearrangement joins TRBV3-1 (or the pseudogene TRBV3-2) to TRBJ2-3; weak D call: TRBD2 (6 bases). This receptor was obtained from a woman in her sixties or seventies with acute or convalescent COVID-19. Sequences were obtained from peripheral blood. CDR3 DNA sequence: TGTGCCAGCGGGACTTCCACAGATACGCAGTATTTT. It translates to CASGTSTDTQYF.